This T cell receptor (beta chain) was recovered during a study of blood T cell repertoires in COVID-19. Study summary: The United States, Italy and Spain were the sources of the acute and convalescent COVID-19 samples. The analysed material was cDNA or gDNA that came from T cells, B-cell-depleted T cells, or PBMCs.

CDR1 is SGHTS and CDR2 is YDEGEE in the germline V gene. Trimming removed 0 bases from V and 5 bases from J; junction bases left unmatched: 3. This CDR3 spans 16 amino acids. The data were produced by immunoSEQ multiplex PCR, yet TCRdb's version contains in-frame clones alone and is incomplete. The sample lists 200,000 to 250,000 clones, 84% occurring once. The sample taken for sequencing was peripheral blood. This TCR was sampled from a woman aged 80 or older with active or convalescent COVID-19. The chain uses TRBV5-8 and TRBJ2-5; 14 bases map to TRBD2. The CDR3 here is CASSLGLAGGQETQYF. In DNA, the CDR3 is TGTGCCAGCAGCTTGGGACTAGCGGGGGGGCAGGAGACCCAGTACTTC.